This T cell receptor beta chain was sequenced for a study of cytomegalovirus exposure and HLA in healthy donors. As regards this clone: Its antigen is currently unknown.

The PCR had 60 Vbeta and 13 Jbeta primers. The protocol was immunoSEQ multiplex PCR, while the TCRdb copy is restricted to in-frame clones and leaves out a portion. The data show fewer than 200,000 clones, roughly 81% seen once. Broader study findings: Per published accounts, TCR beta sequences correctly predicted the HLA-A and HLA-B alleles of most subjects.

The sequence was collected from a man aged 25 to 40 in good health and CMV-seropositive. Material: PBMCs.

The CDR3 DNA reads as TGTGCCAGCAGGAGACAGGGGGTAACTGAGCAGTACGTC. Amino acid sequence: CASRRQGVTEQYV. The V and J genes are TRBV6-6 and TRBJ2-7, with 9 bases matching TRBD1. V shed 6 bases, J shed 7 bases, and the junction held 7 bases outside the gene matches. The CDR3 totals 13 residues. The germline V gene encodes CDR1 MNHNY and CDR2 SVGAGI (reference sequence).